This entry lists 24 T cell receptor beta chains sequenced from one sample in a study of OX40 agonist ivuxolimab in advanced cancers. Repertoires were generated with immunoSEQ multiplex PCR, while TCRdb's copy carries only in-frame clones and drops some. The top ten clones hold around 5.5% of a sample with roughly 93,000 clones, roughly four fifths of them seen once. The source was CD4+ or CD8+ T cells sorted from blood, collected in a trial of the OX40 agonist ivuxolimab. Receptors originate from an adult with an advanced solid tumor such as melanoma, head and neck, liver or kidney cancer.

This chain joins TRBV11-3 and TRBJ2-1; 9 nucleotides agree with TRBD1. V shed 5 bases, J shed 2 bases, and the junction held 4 bases outside the gene matches. The CDR3 covers 15 residues. Germline values: CDR1 SGHNT, CDR2 YENEEA. Here the CDR3 DNA reads TGTGCCAGCAGCCCCGGGACAGGGACCTACAATGAGCAGTTCTTC. Its translation: CASSPGTGTYNEQFF.

A single count supports this clone. The rearrangement uses TRBV6-5 and TRBJ2-1, with TRBD1 matching over 10 bases. The CDR3 runs to 15 residues. The trim removed 5 bases at V and 1 base at J, leaving 2 bases unmatched. CDR1 is MNHEY, CDR2 SVGAGI, per germline. CDR3 residues: CASSGQGVSYNEQFF. The CDR3 DNA sequence: TGTGCCAGCAGTGGACAGGGGGTATCCTACAATGAGCAGTTCTTC.

This chain links TRBV2 with TRBJ2-7; the match to TRBD1 covers 10 bases. The CDR3 extends over 16 amino acids. V shed 1 base and J 0 bases; nucleotides not matched to a gene: 3. Germline CDR1 is SNHLY and CDR2 is FYNNEI. The CDR3 sequence is CASSEGTGGISYEQYF. The CDR3 coding sequence is TGTGCCAGCAGTGAAGGGACAGGGGGAATCTCCTACGAGCAGTACTTC.

This chain joins TRBV25-1 and TRBJ2-1, with D perhaps TRBD1 or TRBD2 (6 bases each). The ends were cut back, 8 bases at V and 9 bases at J, with 23 bases in the middle. Per the germline V gene, CDR1 is MGHDK and CDR2 is SYGVNS. The CDR3 has 15 amino acids. The DNA for the CDR3 is TGTGCCAGCGGTAGGGGGGAATACTGGTCGAGTGAGCAGTTCTTC. Amino acid sequence: CASGRGEYWSSEQFF.

This chain uses TRBV6-6 with TRBJ2-3, with no clear D. V lost 8 bases and J 4 bases, leaving 13 bases between the germline ends. Germline lookup yields CDR1 MNHNY and CDR2 SVGAGI (reference sequence). The CDR3 contains 13 residues. DNA of the CDR3: TGTGCCAGCCTAAGCCGAGTAGCAGATACGCAGTATTTT. This encodes CASLSRVADTQYF.

The rearrangement links TRBV9 to TRBJ1-6; possible D gene TRBD1, 6 bases. This CDR3 comprises 14 residues. Trimming cost V 1 base and J 7 bases, with 9 bases left between them. Germline V lookup: CDR1 SGDLS, CDR2 YYNGEE. CDR3 nucleotide sequence: TGTGCCAGCAGCGTAACTGACAGGAATTCACCCCTCCACTTT. This translates into CASSVTDRNSPLHF. Looking up the rest from reference TRBV9 and TRBJ1-6 gives the full variable domain: DSGVTQTPKHLITATGQRVTLRCSPRSGDLSVYWYQQSLDQGLQFLIQYYNGEERAKGNILERFSAQQFPDLHSELNLSSLELGDSALYFCASSVTDRNSPLHFGNGTRLTVT.

The chain uses TRBV29-1 and TRBJ1-6; the match to TRBD1 covers 8 bases. Trimming at V came to 6 bases and at J to 7 bases, leaving 5 bases not matched to a gene. The CDR3 covers 13 residues. Germline values: CDR1 SQVTM, CDR2 ANQGSEA. The DNA of the CDR3 is TGCAGCGTCAAACAGGGGGGGAATTCACCCCTCCACTTT. Translated: CSVKQGGNSPLHF.

This chain joins TRBV7-2 and TRBJ2-3; no firm D call. Germline V CDR1 and CDR2: SGHTA, FQGNSA. This CDR3 has 13 amino acids. With 0 bases removed from V and 1 base from J, the gap between germline ends came to 2 bases. The CDR3 coding sequence is TGTGCCAGCAGCTTAGCGCGCACAGATACGCAGTATTTT. This encodes CASSLARTDTQYF.

This rearrangement joins TRBV7-9 to TRBJ1-2, with D possibly matching TRBD1 (5 bases). Germline V gives CDR1 SEHNR, CDR2 FQNEAQ (reference sequence). The CDR3 consists of 15 residues. Deletions cut 5 bases from V and 4 bases from J, with 17 bases between. CDR3 in DNA: TGTGCCAGCAGCACACAGGAGTCCATAAGCTATGGCTACACCTTC. It encodes CASSTQESISYGYTF.

V and J are TRBV11-2 and TRBJ2-1; 15 bases line up with TRBD2. This CDR3 has 15 amino acids. J lost 15 bases, V lost 5 bases, and 11 bases had no gene match. Germline assignment: CDR1 SGHAT and CDR2 FQNNGV. DNA for the CDR3: TGTGCCAGCAGCCTTACCTCCGGGACTAGCGGGGGGAGGTTCTTC. Translated: CASSLTSGTSGGRFF.

This clone was observed a single time. Its ends do not fully match the called genes, so a read error is possible. The CDR3 nucleotides are TGTGCCAGCAGCTTAGATACACGGCACGGGAAAGTGTTT. As protein: CASSLDTRHGKVF. V usage is TRBV11-2 and J usage is TRBJ1-1; D remains ambiguous. The CDR3 loop spans 13 amino acids. Germline lookup yields CDR1 SGHAT and CDR2 FQNNGV.

V is TRBV27 and J is TRBJ1-1; 9 bases align to TRBD1. This CDR3 contains 16 residues. Germline V gene data show CDR1 as MNHEY and CDR2 as SMNVEV (reference sequence). With V trimmed by 1 base and J by 5 bases, 8 bases remained unmatched. The CDR3: CASSLYRDRVNTEAFF. DNA of the CDR3: TGTGCCAGCAGTTTATACCGGGACAGGGTAAATACTGAAGCTTTCTTT.

The chain carries TRBV6-5 and TRBJ1-2; 9 bases fit TRBD1. With V trimmed by 6 bases and J by 8 bases, 10 bases remained unmatched. The CDR3 loop spans 14 amino acids. The V gene's germline CDR1 is MNHEY and CDR2 SVGAGI. CDR3 in DNA: TGTGCCAGCAGCCCGGGACAGGGTTATCAAGGCTACACCTTC. Encoded protein: CASSPGQGYQGYTF.

The chain couples TRBV9 to TRBJ2-3, with a tentative D call TRBD2 (5 bases). The CDR3 is made up of 13 amino acids. The V gene's germline CDR1 is SGDLS and CDR2 YYNGEE. Between the trimmed V and J ends, which lost 3 bases and 2 bases, there was a span of 7 bases. CDR3 nucleotides: TGTGCCAGCAGCGGGACTGCCACAGATACGCAGTATTTT. Translating it yields CASSGTATDTQYF.

With respect to this clone: The sample holds other DNA sequences that translate to the same CDR3. V is TRBV5-8 and J is TRBJ2-3, with D uncertain. The CDR3 runs to 11 residues. Germline loops: CDR1 SGHTS, CDR2 YDEGEE. V lost 0 bases and J lost 5, with 1 base in between. The CDR3 nucleotides read TGTGCCAGCAGCTTGGGAGATACGCAGTATTTT. Its protein product is CASSLGDTQYF.

The J gene is TRBJ2-7, the V gene TRBV2, with 10 bases that match TRBD2. V gave up 4 bases and J gave up 2 bases; unmatched junction bases: 5. Per the germline V gene, CDR1 is SNHLY and CDR2 is FYNNEI. This CDR3 region has 15 residues. CDR3: CASSGEREGPYEQYF. The CDR3 coding sequence is TGTGCCAGCAGTGGGGAGCGGGAGGGCCCCTACGAGCAGTACTTC.

As to this clone: The junction and the germline gene differ at one end; a read error may be behind it. The V and J genes are TRBV7-8 and TRBJ2-7; 10 nucleotides match TRBD2. Germline V gene data show CDR1 as SGHVS and CDR2 as FQNEAQ. The CDR3 runs 14 residues. The CDR3 region is CASTLGTSDYEQYF. CDR3 DNA: TGTGCCAGCACCTTAGGGACTAGCGACTACGAGCAGTACTTC.

This chain connects TRBV30 to TRBJ2-3, with TRBD2 matching 7 bases. J was trimmed by 1 base and V by 8 bases; bases with no gene match: 9. The V gene's germline CDR1 is GTSNPN and CDR2 SVGIG (reference sequence). CDR3 length: 14 amino acids. CDR3 in amino acids: CAREWAGGTDTQYF. The CDR3 nucleotides read TGTGCCAGAGAGTGGGCGGGGGGCACAGATACGCAGTATTTT.

This chain uses TRBV7-3 with TRBJ2-7; D possibly matches TRBD1 or TRBD2 (5 bases each). From germline, CDR1 is SGHTA and CDR2 FQGTGA. This CDR3 has 14 amino acids. V was pared by 2 bases and J by 3 bases, with 11 bases between. The CDR3 DNA sequence: TGTGCCAGCAGCTTAGGGCCAGGGAGCTACGAGCAGTACTTC. This translates into CASSLGPGSYEQYF.

This chain uses TRBV9 with TRBJ2-1; D gene ambiguous. Trimming pared 0 bases from V and 7 bases from J, leaving 11 bases between. This CDR3 is built from 14 residues. Germline V gives CDR1 SGDLS, CDR2 YYNGEE. The chain's CDR3 is CASSVAPLTNEQFF. In DNA, the CDR3 is TGTGCCAGCAGCGTAGCCCCATTAACAAATGAGCAGTTCTTC.

This clone was seen just once. The chain has TRBV10-3 and TRBJ1-3; no clear D. V gave up 10 bases and J gave up 4 bases, with 8 bases separating them. Germline assignment: CDR1 ENHRY and CDR2 SYGVKD. This CDR3 is built from 11 residues. The CDR3 spells CASMTGNTIYF. In DNA form, the CDR3 reads TGTGCCAGCATGACAGGAAACACCATATATTTT.

The genes are TRBV21-1 and TRBJ2-7; the table's D call, TRBD1, was not checked against the DNA. TRBV21-1 represents a pseudogene. This CDR3 region has 12 residues. CDR3 loop: CASSEQSYEQYF. DNA of the CDR3: TGTGCCAGCAGCGAACAGAGCTACGAGCAGTACTTC.

This rearrangement joins TRBV7-3 to TRBJ2-1; perhaps TRBD1 as D (8 bases). Trimming pared 4 bases from V and 9 bases from J, leaving 19 bases between. Germline CDR1 reads SGHTA; CDR2 reads FQGTGA. The CDR3 consists of 15 residues. DNA of the CDR3: TGTGCCAGCAGCTCAGCGGGACAGGTTTTTACTGAGCAGTTCTTC. Its translation is CASSSAGQVFTEQFF.

V is TRBV5-6 and J is TRBJ1-1; 7 bases are shared with TRBD1. The germline gives CDR1 SGHDT, CDR2 YYEEEE. This CDR3 has 14 residues. Trimming cost V 4 bases and J 6 bases; bases outside gene matches: 9. The CDR3 region has the DNA TGTGCCAGCAGCCTGTGGAACAGGGGACCTGAAGCTTTCTTT. Its translation: CASSLWNRGPEAFF.